This T cell receptor beta chain was captured in a study of T cells in Graves' hyperthyroidism and ophthalmopathy. Regions amplified from RNA transcripts were the TCR beta CDR3 regions. During a first-round RT-PCR of the TCR CDR3, the HTBI primer set was used. TCRdb called the multiplex PCR reads again in MiXCR, with one record for every CDR3 protein. The sample lists about 300,000 distinct CDR3 sequences; roughly 15% were seen once. This receptor was taken from a woman between 40 and 55 years old with Graves' hyperthyroidism. The sequencing sample was made of blood.

CDR3 in amino acids: CASSHSWGGALYNSPLHF. The CDR3 bases are TGTGCCAGCAGCCATAGTTGGGGGGGGGCGTTGTATAATTCACCCCTCCACTTT. The V gene is TRBV28, the J gene TRBJ1-6; a weak D match, TRBD1 (6 bases). Germline lookup yields CDR1 MDHEN and CDR2 SYDVKM. CDR3 size: 18 residues. V was shortened by 6 bases and J by 4 bases, with 22 bases between the two germline ends.